The clone carrying this TCR beta chain has a handful of counts. This entry is derived from a study of T cells in Graves' hyperthyroidism and ophthalmopathy. Amplification of TCR beta CDR3 regions used RNA as the template. A set of HTBI primers served as the primers for a first-round RT-PCR of the TCR CDR3. TCRdb called the multiplex PCR reads again in MiXCR, with one record for every CDR3 protein. Counted here are over 500,000 distinct CDR3 sequences, 17% occurring once; the ten biggest clones make up 17%. Under 3 months was the duration of disease in ophthalmopathy patients, who also had a Clinical Activity Score of at least 3 and a NOSPECS grade of at least 4. Thyroid ultrasound, orbital computed tomography, clinical symptoms, and serum thyroxine and TRAb underpinned diagnoses. This receptor was identified in a woman between 18 and 29 years old with Graves' ophthalmopathy. Material: blood.

CDR3 residues: CASSLMGYDSGANVLTF. DNA for the CDR3: TGTGCCAGCAGCTTGATGGGGTACGATTCTGGGGCCAACGTCCTGACTTTC. The chain couples TRBV5-4 to TRBJ2-6; D ambiguous. Trimming left V 1 base short and J 1 base short, with 12 bases between. The germline V gene encodes CDR1 SGHNT and CDR2 YYREEE (reference sequence). CDR3 length equals 17 residues.